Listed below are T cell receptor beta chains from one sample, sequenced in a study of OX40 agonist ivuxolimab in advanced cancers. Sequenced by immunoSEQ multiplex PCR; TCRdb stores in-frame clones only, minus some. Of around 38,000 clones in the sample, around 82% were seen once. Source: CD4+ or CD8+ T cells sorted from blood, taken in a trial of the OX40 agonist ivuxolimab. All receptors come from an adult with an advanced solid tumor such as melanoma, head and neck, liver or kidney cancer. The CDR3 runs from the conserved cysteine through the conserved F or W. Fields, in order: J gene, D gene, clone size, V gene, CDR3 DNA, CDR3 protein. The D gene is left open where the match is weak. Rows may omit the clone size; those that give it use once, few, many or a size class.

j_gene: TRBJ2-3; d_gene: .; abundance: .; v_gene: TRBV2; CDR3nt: TGTGCCAGCAGTCCCCACACGATGAGCACAGATACGCAGTATTTT; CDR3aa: CASSPHTMSTDTQYF
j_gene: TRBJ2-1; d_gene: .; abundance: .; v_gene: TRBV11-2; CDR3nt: TGTGCCAGCAGGAGACTCGTAGCGGCCGACTACAATGAGCAGTTCTTC; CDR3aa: CASRRLVAADYNEQFF
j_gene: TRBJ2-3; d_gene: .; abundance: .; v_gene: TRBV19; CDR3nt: TGTGCCAGTAGTATTGTCTTTCCCCCAGGTGCAGATACGCAGTATTTT; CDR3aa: CASSIVFPPGADTQYF
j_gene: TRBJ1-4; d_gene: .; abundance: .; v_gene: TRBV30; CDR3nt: TGTGCCTGGAGTGGCGGGGGCGAATCTCGGAGAAATGAAAAACTGTTTTTT; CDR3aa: CAWSGGGESRRNEKLFF
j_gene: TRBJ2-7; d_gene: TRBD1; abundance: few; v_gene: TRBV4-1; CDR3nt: TGCGCCAGCAGCGCCCGGACAGGGACCGAGCAGTACTTC; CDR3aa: CASSARTGTEQYF
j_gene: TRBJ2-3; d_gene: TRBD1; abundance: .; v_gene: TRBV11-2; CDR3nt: TGTGCCAGCAACCGGGACAGGGAAGATACGCAGTATTTT; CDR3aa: CASNRDREDTQYF
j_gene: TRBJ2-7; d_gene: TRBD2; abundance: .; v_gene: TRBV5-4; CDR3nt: TGTGCCAGCAGCCCGGAGGTGACTAGCGGGAATGAGCAGTACTTC; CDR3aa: CASSPEVTSGNEQYF
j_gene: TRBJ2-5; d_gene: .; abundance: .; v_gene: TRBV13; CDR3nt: TGTGCCAGCAGTCGATTGGTAGGGGAGACCCAGTACTTC; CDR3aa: CASSRLVGETQYF
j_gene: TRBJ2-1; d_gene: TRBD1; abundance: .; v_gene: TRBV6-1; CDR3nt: TGTGCCAGCTCGACAGGGAACTTGGACAATTGGCAGTTCTTC; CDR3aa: CASSTGNLDNWQFF
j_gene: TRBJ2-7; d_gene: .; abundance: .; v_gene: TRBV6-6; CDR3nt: TGTGCCAGCAGTTGGAGCAGCTCCTACGAGCAGTACTTC; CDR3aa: CASSWSSSYEQYF
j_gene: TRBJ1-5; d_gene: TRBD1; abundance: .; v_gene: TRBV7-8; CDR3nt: TGTGCCAGCAGCTTAGGGCAGGGGGCGGACAATCAGCCCCAGCATTTT; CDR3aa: CASSLGQGADNQPQHF
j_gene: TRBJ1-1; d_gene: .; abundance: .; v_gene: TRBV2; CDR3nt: TGTGCCAGCGGGGGGGGAAGGTGGACTGAAGCTTTCTTT; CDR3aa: CASGGGRWTEAFF
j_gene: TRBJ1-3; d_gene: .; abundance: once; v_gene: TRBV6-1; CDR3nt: TGTGCCAGCAGTGAGTCGGTCTTCTCCGGAAACACCATATATTTT; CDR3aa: CASSESVFSGNTIYF
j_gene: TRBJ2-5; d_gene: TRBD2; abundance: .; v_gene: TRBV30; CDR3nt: TGTGCCTGGAGTCCCGTGGGAGGGCAAGAGACCCAGTACTTC; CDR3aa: CAWSPVGGQETQYF
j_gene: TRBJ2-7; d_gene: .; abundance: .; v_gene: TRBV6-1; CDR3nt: TGTGCCAGCAGACCCATCTTAGCGGACGAGGGAGAGCAGTACTTC; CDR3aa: CASRPILADEGEQYF
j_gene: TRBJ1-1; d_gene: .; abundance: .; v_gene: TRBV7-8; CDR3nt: TGTGCCAGCAGCTTTGGGGGGTGGGACACTGAAGCTTTCTTT; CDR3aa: CASSFGGWDTEAFF
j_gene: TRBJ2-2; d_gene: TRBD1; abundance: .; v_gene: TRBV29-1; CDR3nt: TGCAGCGTTGGGACAGGGGGCTGGACCGGGGAGCTGTTTTTT; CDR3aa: CSVGTGGWTGELFF
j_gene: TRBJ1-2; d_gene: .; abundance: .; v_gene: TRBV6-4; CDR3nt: TGTGCCAGCAGTGACTCGGGGCAGGCCTATGGCTACACCTTC; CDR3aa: CASSDSGQAYGYTF
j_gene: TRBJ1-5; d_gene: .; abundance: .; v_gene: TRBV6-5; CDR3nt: TGTGCCAGCACCCCCGGGGCTGGTCAGCCCCAGCATTTT; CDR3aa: CASTPGAGQPQHF
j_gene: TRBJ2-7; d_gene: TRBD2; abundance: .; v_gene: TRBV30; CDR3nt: TGTGCCTTGAGGACTAGCGGGAGGTTGGATGTCTACGAGCAGTACTTC; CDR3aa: CALRTSGRLDVYEQYF
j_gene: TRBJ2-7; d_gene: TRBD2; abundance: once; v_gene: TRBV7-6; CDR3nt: TGTGCCAGCAGCTTAGGTACTAGCGGGAGCTCCTACGAGCAGTACTTC; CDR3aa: CASSLGTSGSSYEQYF
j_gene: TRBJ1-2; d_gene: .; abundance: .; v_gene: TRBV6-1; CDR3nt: TGTGCCAGCAGTCTACACGACGGGAACTATGGCTACACCTTC; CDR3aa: CASSLHDGNYGYTF
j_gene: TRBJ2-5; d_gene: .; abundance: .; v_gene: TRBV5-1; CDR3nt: TGCGCCAGCAGCGCGGGACAACCAGAAGAGACCCAGTACTTC; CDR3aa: CASSAGQPEETQYF
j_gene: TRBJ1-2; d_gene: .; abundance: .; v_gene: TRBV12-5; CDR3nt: TGTGCTAGTGGCCCTACCCTCGACAGGACTACGGGGGGCTACACCTTC; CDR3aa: CASGPTLDRTTGGYTF
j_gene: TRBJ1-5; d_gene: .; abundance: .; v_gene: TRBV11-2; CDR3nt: TGTGCCAGCAGCTTAGATCTAGTCAATCAGCCCCAGCATTTT; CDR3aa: CASSLDLVNQPQHF
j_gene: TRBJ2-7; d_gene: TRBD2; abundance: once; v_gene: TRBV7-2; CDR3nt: TGTGCCAGCAGCTTCCGGGAGGGCCCCTACGAGCAGTACTTC; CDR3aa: CASSFREGPYEQYF
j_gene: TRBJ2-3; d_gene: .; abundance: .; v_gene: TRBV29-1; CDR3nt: TGCAGTTGGAATTTCGCGGATACGCAGTATTTT; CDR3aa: CSWNFADTQYF
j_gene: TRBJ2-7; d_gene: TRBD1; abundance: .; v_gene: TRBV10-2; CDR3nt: TGCGCCAGCAGTACACTCCGGGACAGCTCCTACGAGCAGTACTTC; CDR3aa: CASSTLRDSSYEQYF
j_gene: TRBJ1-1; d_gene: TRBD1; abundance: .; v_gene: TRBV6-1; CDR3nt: TGTGCCAGCAGTTCGGTCGGGGACAGGGGGACTGAAGCTTTCTTT; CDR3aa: CASSSVGDRGTEAFF
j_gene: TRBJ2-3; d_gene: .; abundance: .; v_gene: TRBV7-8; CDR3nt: TGTGCCAGCAGGATTAGCACAGATACGCAGTATTTT; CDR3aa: CASRISTDTQYF
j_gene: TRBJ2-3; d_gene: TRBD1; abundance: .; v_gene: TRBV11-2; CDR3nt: TGTGCCAGCAGCTTGGGGACAGGGGGCACAGATACGCAGTATTTT; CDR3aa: CASSLGTGGTDTQYF
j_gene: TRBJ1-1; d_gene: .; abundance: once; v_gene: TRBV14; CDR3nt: TGTGCCAGCAGCCAAGGGTGGGGAATGAACACTGAAGCTTTCTTT; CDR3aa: CASSQGWGMNTEAFF
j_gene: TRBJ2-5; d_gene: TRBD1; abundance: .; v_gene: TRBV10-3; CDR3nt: TGTGCCATCAGTGAGCCCGCGGACAGGCCCGACTGGATCCAAGAGACCCAGTACTTC; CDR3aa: CAISEPADRPDWIQETQYF
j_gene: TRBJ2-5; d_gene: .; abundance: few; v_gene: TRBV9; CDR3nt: TGTGCCAGCAGCGGCGGGATACAAGAGACCCAGTACTTC; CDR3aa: CASSGGIQETQYF
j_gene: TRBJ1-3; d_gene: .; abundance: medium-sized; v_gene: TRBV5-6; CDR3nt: TGTGCCAGCAGTTTCATCCAGGGAACTGGAAACACCATATATTTT; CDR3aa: CASSFIQGTGNTIYF
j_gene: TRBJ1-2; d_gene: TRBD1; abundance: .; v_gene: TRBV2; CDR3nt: TGTGCCAGCATGACAGGGGGCTATGGCTACACCTTC; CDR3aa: CASMTGGYGYTF
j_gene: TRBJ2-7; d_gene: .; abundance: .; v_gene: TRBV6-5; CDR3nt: TGTGCCAGCAGTTCGCACCAGGGGAACGGCTACGAGCAGTACTTC; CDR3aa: CASSSHQGNGYEQYF
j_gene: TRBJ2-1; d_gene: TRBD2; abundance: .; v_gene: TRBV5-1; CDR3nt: TGCGCCAGCAGCTCCTCGAGCGGGAGCTCCTACAATGAGCAGTTCTTC; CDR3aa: CASSSSSGSSYNEQFF
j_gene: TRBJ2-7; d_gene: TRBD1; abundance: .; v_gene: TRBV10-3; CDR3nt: TGTGCCATCAGTGAGATGGGAACGGGACAGGGCTACGAGCAGTACTTC; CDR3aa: CAISEMGTGQGYEQYF
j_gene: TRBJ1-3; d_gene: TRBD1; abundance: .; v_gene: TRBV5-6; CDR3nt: TGTGCCAGCAGCGGGGGACAGATTCTCTCTGGAAACACCATATATTTT; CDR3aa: CASSGGQILSGNTIYF
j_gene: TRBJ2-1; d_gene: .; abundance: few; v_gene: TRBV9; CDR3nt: TGTGCCAGCAGCGTGGGTGTTATGGAGACTCGCAATGAGCAGTTCTTC; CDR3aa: CASSVGVMETRNEQFF
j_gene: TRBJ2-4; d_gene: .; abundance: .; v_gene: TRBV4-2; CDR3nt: TGTGCCAGCAGCCAAGTGCTCCAGGCCTCAGCCAAAAACATTCAGTACTTC; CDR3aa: CASSQVLQASAKNIQYF
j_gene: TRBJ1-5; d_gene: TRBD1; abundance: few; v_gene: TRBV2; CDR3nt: TGTGCCAGCAGTGAACCCCCTAGACAGGGGTTGGGGCAGCCCCAGCATTTT; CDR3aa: CASSEPPRQGLGQPQHF
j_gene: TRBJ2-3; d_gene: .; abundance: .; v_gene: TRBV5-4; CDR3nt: TGTGCCAGCGGGCAAGGGTCGGGAAGCACAGATACGCAGTATTTT; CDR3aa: CASGQGSGSTDTQYF
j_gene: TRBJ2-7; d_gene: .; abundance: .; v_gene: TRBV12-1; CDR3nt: TGTGCCAGCAGCCCGGCCCGAAACGGGAGAAGGTACGAGCAGTACTTC; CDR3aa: CASSPARNGRRYEQYF
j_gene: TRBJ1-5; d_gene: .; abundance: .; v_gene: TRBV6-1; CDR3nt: TGTGCCAGCAACCTGGGGAGGGTTGCTCAGCCCCAGCATTTT; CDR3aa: CASNLGRVAQPQHF
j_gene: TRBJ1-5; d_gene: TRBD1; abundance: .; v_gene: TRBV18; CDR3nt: TGTGCCAGCTCACCGAGACAGGGGGCCAATCAGCCCCAGCATTTT; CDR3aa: CASSPRQGANQPQHF
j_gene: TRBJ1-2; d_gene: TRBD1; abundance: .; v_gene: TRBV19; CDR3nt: TGTGCCAGTAGTCAGGGGACAGGGTGGCGTAACTATGGCTACACCTTC; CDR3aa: CASSQGTGWRNYGYTF
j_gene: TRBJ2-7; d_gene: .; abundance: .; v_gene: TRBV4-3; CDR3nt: TGCGCCAGCAGCCAAGAAAGGAACAGCTACGAGCAGTACTTC; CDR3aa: CASSQERNSYEQYF